This T cell receptor beta chain was captured in a study of human T cells and chemical hapten exposure. Study information: Researchers reported sensitizing a roughly 2 cm by roughly 2 cm upper inner arm skin site with 2% DPC. DPC 0.01% went on the upper back by patch test, with reading at 6 days.

Indicated time point: pre-sensitization, week 0. Stated treatment: therapeutic diphenylcyclopropenone sensitization with weekly scalp DPC. The CDR3 sequence is 13 residues long. Germline CDR1 MNHEY, CDR2 SVGEGT. Trimming shortened V by 4 bases and J by 3 bases, and 7 bases separated the two germline ends. MiXCR, applied by TCRdb to the RACE reads, yields one record per CDR3 protein. Of about 120,000 distinct CDR3 sequences listed, about 13% were seen once; the top ten hold around 2.8%. This clonotype came up a few times. This material consisted of whole blood, taken in connection with sensitization to the hapten diphenylcyclopropenone (DPC). This rearrangement joins TRBV6-2 or TRBV6-3 to TRBJ1-5, with no clear D. This clonotype was sampled from a young woman with alopecia areata. Some clones in this sample may be carry-over from other donors' samples. CDR3 sequence reads: CASSSRINQPQHF. The CDR3 DNA sequence: TGTGCCAGCAGTTCCCGAATCAATCAGCCCCAGCATTTT.